Listed below are T cell receptor beta chains from one sample, sequenced in a study of T cells in Graves' hyperthyroidism and ophthalmopathy. In TCRdb, the multiplex PCR reads were re-called with MiXCR into one record per CDR3 protein. The data contain 490,000 or so distinct CDR3 sequences, more than 15% of them seen just once; the ten biggest clones take up 25% to 35%. The sample was blood. The receptors shown here come from a woman in her 30s with Graves' ophthalmopathy. Each CDR3 is given with its conserved first and last residue. Each record gives: D gene, J gene, V gene, clone size, CDR3 DNA, CDR3 protein. D genes are given only for firm matches. Size is stated for part of the rows, as once, few or many counts, or as a class when the clone is expanded.

>NA|TRBJ1-4|TRBV7-9|NA
TGTGCCAGCAGCCTCGGGGGGGCCGTTAATGAAAAACTGTTTTTT
CASSLGGAVNEKLFF
>TRBD1|TRBJ2-7|TRBV4-3|NA
TGCGCCAGCAGCCTCACCGGGACAGGGGAGTCCTACGAGCAGTACTTC
CASSLTGTGESYEQYF
>NA|TRBJ1-3|TRBV6-5|many
TGTGCCAGCAGTTACGGGGGGAATGGAAACACCATATATTTT
CASSYGGNGNTIYF
>NA|TRBJ2-5|TRBV3-1|many
TGTGCCAGCAGCCACCTGGTAGTTAGAGAGACCCAGTACTTC
CASSHLVVRETQYF
>TRBD1|TRBJ1-4|TRBV13|many
TGTGCCAGCAGCTCGACAGGGCTGGATGAAAAACTGTTTTTT
CASSSTGLDEKLFF
>NA|TRBJ1-6|TRBV28|few
TGTGCCAGCACCCCTTGGCGGGATTCACCCCTCCACTTT
CASTPWRDSPLHF
>TRBD1|TRBJ2-1|TRBV28|many
TGTGCCAGCAGTACCCATGAGGGGGCGGTAAATGAGCAGTTCTTC
CASSTHEGAVNEQFF
>NA|TRBJ2-3|TRBV9|few
TGTGCCAGCAGCGTAGTAGATCTAGCTCCGACAGATACGCAGTATTTT
CASSVVDLAPTDTQYF
>TRBD2|TRBJ2-7|TRBV6-1|many
TGTGCCAGCAGTTCGCGGCGGGAGGGCTACGAGCAGTACTTC
CASSSRREGYEQYF
>NA|TRBJ1-2|TRBV6-1|many
TGTGCCAGCATTGGCCCAGGGCCGACTAACTATGGCTACACCTTC
CASIGPGPTNYGYTF
>NA|TRBJ2-7|TRBV28|many
TGTGCCAGCAGTTCGGGGGTGTACCCCCATTCCTACGAGCAGTACTTC
CASSSGVYPHSYEQYF
>NA|TRBJ2-5|TRBV6-2/TRBV6-3|NA
TGTGCCAGCACATCCGGGGAGACCCAGTACTTC
CASTSGETQYF
>NA|TRBJ2-7|TRBV6-1|many
TGTGCCAGCAGTGAAAGGACAGACTACGAGCAGTACTTC
CASSERTDYEQYF
>TRBD2|TRBJ2-7|TRBV28|many
TGTGCCAGCAGTAGCGGGAGGCCGTACGAGCAGTACTTC
CASSSGRPYEQYF
>NA|TRBJ2-2|TRBV29-1|few
TGCAGCGCATTACAGGGATGGACCGGGGAGCTGTTTTTT
CSALQGWTGELFF
>NA|TRBJ2-5|TRBV6-1|few
TGTGCCAGCGGAATAGGCCAAGAGACCCAGTACTTC
CASGIGQETQYF
>NA|TRBJ1-3|TRBV30|NA
TGTGCCTGGAGGGTCTCTGGAAACACCATATATTTT
CAWRVSGNTIYF
>NA|TRBJ1-3|TRBV12-3/TRBV12-4|many
TGTGCCAGCAGTTTAGGAGCCCCCTTGACGTTTTCTCCAGGGCCTAGGAACACCATATATTTT
CASSLGAPLTFSPGPRNTIYF
>TRBD2|TRBJ2-1|TRBV24-1|many
TGTGCCACCAGCCAAGCGGGAGCATCCTACAATGAGCAGTTCTTC
CATSQAGASYNEQFF
>TRBD2|TRBJ2-3|TRBV10-1|NA
TGCGCCAGCAGTGAGTCGACCTGGGATAGCGGGAAATATACGCAGTATTTT
CASSESTWDSGKYTQYF
>NA|TRBJ2-7|TRBV4-3|NA
TGCGCCAGCAGTCCAAGTTATGCAGGGCTAGCCTACGAGCAGTACTTC
CASSPSYAGLAYEQYF
>NA|TRBJ2-4|TRBV27|few
TGTGCCAGCAGCCGTATCCAGGGCAGACTAGCCAAAAACATTCAGTACTTC
CASSRIQGRLAKNIQYF
>NA|TRBJ1-1|TRBV20-1|many
TGCAGTGTCCCGATTCGGGGCAGGGCGCCCATGAACACTGAAGCTTTCTTT
CSVPIRGRAPMNTEAFF
>NA|TRBJ1-5|TRBV30|many
TGTGCCTGGAGTACGAACGGGGGGCAGCCCCAGCATTTT
CAWSTNGGQPQHF
>TRBD2|TRBJ2-7|TRBV7-2|few
TGTGCCAGCAGTTCCCTGACTAGCGGGAGAAGAAGCGAGCAGTACTTC
CASSSLTSGRRSEQYF
>NA|TRBJ1-1|TRBV11-2|many
TGTGCCAGCAGCTTGGATGGCCGCTGGGCCGTCATCACTGAAGCTTTCTTT
CASSLDGRWAVITEAFF
>TRBD2|TRBJ2-7|TRBV7-2|many
TGTGCCAGCAGCCCGTGGGGTAGCGGGGAGCAGTACTTC
CASSPWGSGEQYF
>TRBD1|TRBJ1-2|TRBV12-3/TRBV12-4|many
TGTGCCAGCAGCCAGGGGACAGGGGGAGACTATGGCTACACCTTC
CASSQGTGGDYGYTF
>TRBD2|TRBJ2-7|TRBV3-1|many
TGTGCCAGCAGCCAAGGGGCTAGCGGCTTCTACGAGCAGTACTTC
CASSQGASGFYEQYF
>NA|TRBJ2-4|TRBV28|few
TGTGCCAGCAGTCCCCAGGGGAATGTAGCCAAAAACATTCAGTACTTC
CASSPQGNVAKNIQYF
>TRBD1|TRBJ1-2|TRBV7-9|few
TGTGCCAGCAGCTTAACCGGGACAGGGGACTATGGCTACACCTTC
CASSLTGTGDYGYTF
>NA|TRBJ2-3|TRBV11-2|many
TGTGCCAGCAGCTTAGGCCAGGCTGCAGATACGCAGTATTTT
CASSLGQAADTQYF
>TRBD2|TRBJ2-7|TRBV6-2/TRBV6-3|NA
TGTGCCAGCAGGGGCAGCGGGAGTTGGTACGAGCAGTACTTC
CASRGSGSWYEQYF
>NA|TRBJ2-3|TRBV7-8|many
TGTGCCAGCAGCTTTCACCAGGGACTGAGCACAGATACGCAGTATTTT
CASSFHQGLSTDTQYF
>TRBD1|TRBJ2-1|TRBV29-1|many
TGCAGCGGATTACAGGGGGTAAGGTCAGATGAGCAGTTCTTC
CSGLQGVRSDEQFF
>TRBD2|TRBJ2-5|TRBV5-1|many
TGCGCCAGCAGCTTGCAGGGAGGGGACGTGGAGACCCAGTACTTC
CASSLQGGDVETQYF
>NA|TRBJ1-2|TRBV24-1|NA
TGTGCCACCATGCCGCCAGGGAAAAACTATGGCTACACCTTC
CATMPPGKNYGYTF
>TRBD2|TRBJ2-3|TRBV6-1|NA
TGTGCCACCCGACCCGTACTAGCGGGTGCCACAGATACGCAGTATTTT
CATRPVLAGATDTQYF
>NA|TRBJ2-3|TRBV12-3/TRBV12-4|NA
TGTGCCAGCAATGATATGGGGATTACTAGCACAGATACGCAGTATTTT
CASNDMGITSTDTQYF
>NA|TRBJ2-1|TRBV7-9|NA
TGTGCCAGCAGCCCCATGGCGGGGCTACTAAGCTCCTACAATGAGCAGTTCTTC
CASSPMAGLLSSYNEQFF
>TRBD2|TRBJ2-1|TRBV28|few
TGTGCCACCATAGCGGGAGTAAACAATGAGCAGTTCTTC
CATIAGVNNEQFF
>TRBD1|TRBJ2-1|TRBV7-8|many
TGTGCCAGCAGCTTGGAACCCGGGACAGGGTGGGGGAATGAGCAGTTCTTC
CASSLEPGTGWGNEQFF
>NA|TRBJ1-2|TRBV14|NA
TGTGCCAGCAGTACAGGGTCAGGTGGCTACACCTTC
CASSTGSGGYTF
>NA|TRBJ2-3|TRBV10-3|few
TGTGCCATCGGGAGTACAGATACGCAGTATTTT
CAIGSTDTQYF
>NA|TRBJ2-7|TRBV13|many
TGTGCCAGCAGCTTAGCCCATCACGAGTTAGAATACGAGCAGTACTTC
CASSLAHHELEYEQYF
>TRBD1|TRBJ2-6|TRBV2|NA
TGTGCCAGCATTCGGGACAGGGGGTACGGGGCCAACGTCCTGACTTTC
CASIRDRGYGANVLTF
>NA|TRBJ1-3|TRBV7-2|many
TGTGCCAGCAGCGCCGGGGGGACCGTTGGAAACACCATATATTTT
CASSAGGTVGNTIYF